This T cell receptor (beta chain) was recorded in a study of blood T cell repertoires in COVID-19. Study-wide background: Sites in the United States, Italy and Spain provided acute and convalescent COVID-19 samples. Sample material is recorded as cDNA or gDNA derived from T cells, B-cell-depleted T cells, or PBMCs.

This clone has a single count. The authors' processing: Reference gene primer amplification in the assay estimated nucleated cell counts. Here immunoSEQ multiplex PCR was the method, and the copy in TCRdb shows in-frame clones only, minus some. That table is the source of V, J and clone size, and D and trimming were worked out from the DNA. Of around 200,000 clones in the sample, over 80% are singletons; the top ten hold about 6.5%. In germline, CDR1 is ENHRY, CDR2 SYGVKD. The J segment lost 8 bases and the V segment lost 6 bases, leaving 6 bases of the junction unmatched. The CDR3 spans 13 residues. Sequencing input: peripheral blood. This TCR was recovered from a woman in her 40s with acute or convalescent COVID-19. This rearrangement joins TRBV10-3 to TRBJ1-4; 7 nucleotides match TRBD1. CDR3 DNA sequence: TGTGCCATCAGCCCCGGGACAGCCGAAAAACTGTTTTTT. This encodes CAISPGTAEKLFF.